These 30 T cell receptor beta chains were sequenced from one sample in a study of Ad26.COV2.S vaccination and SARS-CoV-2 variants. Indicated treatment: some 20 received Ad26.COV2.S at low or high dose, single or two shots; roughly five received placebo; per-sample allocation not given. Sampling happened 63 days after the first vaccine or placebo injection. Method: immunoSEQ multiplex PCR; TCRdb's copy keeps in-frame clones and lacks some. The sample has 400,000 to 500,000 clones, 75% to 90% seen once; the top ten hold about 2.7%. The sequencing used peripheral blood, collected in a trial of Ad26.COV2.S vaccine versus placebo. Receptors were obtained from a person between 18 and 60 years old who received the Ad26.COV2.S COVID-19 vaccine or a placebo.

This chain joins TRBV6-5 and TRBJ1-3; D unclear. This CDR3 is 14 amino acids long. The V gene's germline CDR1 is MNHEY and CDR2 SVGAGI. V lost 0 bases and J 2 bases, leaving 5 bases between the germline ends. DNA for the CDR3: TGTGCCAGCAGTTACTCCCGTACTGGAAACACCATATATTTT. Amino acid sequence: CASSYSRTGNTIYF.

The gene calls are TRBV6-5 and TRBJ1-1, with D unclear. CDR1 is MNHEY, CDR2 SVGAGI, per germline. This CDR3 is 10 amino acids long. V lost 7 bases and J lost 11, with 11 bases in between. The CDR3 sequence is CASTYPGAFF. In nucleotides, the CDR3 is TGTGCCAGCACCTATCCCGGGGCTTTCTTT.

As to this clone: At the DNA level, this CDR3 is encoded by other sequences in the same sample as well. The chain carries TRBV7-8 and TRBJ2-7; the D gene is possibly TRBD2 (6 bases). Trimming pared 2 bases from V and 5 bases from J, leaving 13 bases between. The CDR3 consists of 14 residues. CDR1 is SGHVS and CDR2 is FQNEAQ in the germline V gene. CDR3 residues: CASSLTSPGHEQYV. In DNA form, the CDR3 reads TGTGCCAGCAGCTTAACTAGCCCGGGGCACGAGCAGTACGTC.

The rearrangement links TRBV5-1 to TRBJ2-3; D may be TRBD1 or TRBD2 (5 bases each). The CDR3 runs 14 residues. V lost 0 bases, J lost 5 bases, and 10 bases lay in between. Germline loops: CDR1 SGHRS, CDR2 YFSETQ. The CDR3 DNA follows: TGCGCCAGCAGCTTGGGGGGACCCGGAGATACGCAGTATTTT. This codes for CASSLGGPGDTQYF.

This chain uses TRBV27 with TRBJ2-3; TRBD2 matches at 9 bases. CDR1 is MNHEY and CDR2 is SMNVEV in the germline V gene (reference sequence). Unmatched junction bases numbered 10, after V lost 1 base and J lost 11 bases. This CDR3 region has 15 residues. The CDR3 region has the DNA TGTGCCAGCAGTTTATTAGGAGCGGGGGGCACCCTGCAGTATTTT. Translation: CASSLLGAGGTLQYF.

V and J are TRBV6-2 or TRBV6-3 and TRBJ2-3; 10 nucleotides align to TRBD1. Germline CDR1 is MNHEY and CDR2 is SVGEGT. Germline trimming cut 4 bases from V and 3 bases from J; bases unmatched to any gene: 4. CDR3 size: 15 residues. The CDR3 is CASSSWTGGTDTQYF. The CDR3 DNA is TGTGCCAGCAGTTCTTGGACAGGGGGAACAGATACGCAGTATTTT.

V gene TRBV7-2 combines with J gene TRBJ2-5; 8 nucleotides align to TRBD2. V gave up 5 bases and J gave up 1 base; unmatched junction bases: 3. Germline CDR1 is SGHTA and CDR2 is FQGNSA. The length of the CDR3 is 14 residues. In nucleotides, the CDR3 is TGTGCCAGCAGCCCAGGACTAGCCCAAGAGACCCAGTACTTC. Translation gives CASSPGLAQETQYF.

The rearrangement links TRBV6-5 to TRBJ2-1; D is undetermined. The CDR3 has 12 residues. Trimming left V 5 bases short and J 5 bases short, with 7 bases between. The germline V gene encodes CDR1 MNHEY and CDR2 SVGAGI. CDR3 in amino acids: CASSTVHNEQFF. CDR3 coding DNA: TGTGCCAGCAGTACGGTCCACAATGAGCAGTTCTTC.

The CDR3 is CASSRSEWSYTF. The CDR3 nucleotides are TGTGCCAGCAGTCGCTCGGAATGGAGCTACACCTTC. The J gene is TRBJ1-2, the V gene TRBV6-2 or TRBV6-3; D is uncertain. Germline CDR1 and CDR2: MNHEY and SVGEGT. The CDR3 has 12 residues. V lost 5 bases to trimming and J lost 9 bases, with 13 bases between them.

The chain is built from TRBV9 and TRBJ1-6, with unresolved D. Trimming stripped 4 bases from V and 8 bases from J, with 10 bases between. There are 13 residues in the CDR3. CDR1 and CDR2 from the germline V gene are SGDLS and YYNGEE. This chain's CDR3 is CASSPTSDSPLHF. In DNA, the CDR3 is TGTGCCAGCAGCCCTACGAGTGATTCACCCCTCCACTTT.

This rearrangement joins TRBV19 to TRBJ2-7; 7 positions agree with TRBD1. Germline-derived CDR1 and CDR2 are LNHDA and SQIVND (reference sequence). The CDR3 totals 12 residues. V lost 5 bases, J lost 9 bases, and 7 bases stayed unmatched. The CDR3 DNA is TGTGCCAGTAGTCAACAGGGGTGGAGGCAGTACTTC. Translating it yields CASSQQGWRQYF.

This clone was picked up one time. V and J are TRBV7-9 and TRBJ1-1; maybe TRBD1 (6 bases). This CDR3 has 14 amino acids. In germline, CDR1 is SEHNR, CDR2 FQNEAQ (reference sequence). Trimming removed 1 base from V and 6 bases from J, with 12 bases in between. The CDR3 here is CASSLEAGQPEAFF. CDR3 in DNA: TGTGCCAGCAGCTTAGAGGCAGGACAGCCTGAAGCTTTCTTT.

This chain joins TRBV5-1 and TRBJ1-1; D is perhaps TRBD1 (5 bases). The germline V and J ends were trimmed by 4 bases and 5 bases, with 12 bases remaining between them. Per germline, CDR1 SGHRS and CDR2 YFSETQ. This CDR3 has 13 amino acids. The DNA for the CDR3 is TGCGCCAGCAGCCCCCGGGGGGGTACTGAAGCTTTCTTT. The encoded protein is CASSPRGGTEAFF.

This chain connects TRBV5-1 to TRBJ2-7; the match to TRBD1 covers 8 bases. The CDR3 is made up of 15 amino acids. The V segment lost 1 base and the J segment 2 bases; nucleotides outside the gene matches: 5. Germline-derived CDR1 and CDR2 are SGHRS and YFSETQ. CDR3 residues: CASSLMTGDTYEQYF. Written as DNA, the CDR3 is TGCGCCAGCAGCTTGATGACAGGGGACACCTACGAGCAGTACTTC.

This clone occurred a few times. The rearrangement uses TRBV28 and TRBJ2-7; D possibly uses TRBD1 or TRBD2 (5 bases each). V shed 8 bases and J shed 2 bases, with 10 bases lying between them. CDR1 is MDHEN, CDR2 SYDVKM, per germline. There are 12 residues in the CDR3. As DNA, the CDR3 is TGTGCCAGCCGGGACCCAACCTACGAGCAGTACTTC. Its translation: CASRDPTYEQYF.

This clone showed up just once. This chain's CDR3 is CASWGALGEVGGYTF. The CDR3 DNA reads TGTGCCAGCTGGGGCGCACTAGGGGAAGTAGGAGGCTACACCTTC. This chain uses TRBV25-1 with TRBJ1-2, with D possibly being TRBD1 (5 bases). Trimming took off 8 bases at V and 8 bases at J, with 24 bases between the two ends. CDR3 length: 15 residues. CDR1 MGHDK and CDR2 SYGVNS come from the germline V gene.

This rearrangement joins TRBV5-1 to TRBJ1-1; tentative D call: TRBD1 (5 bases). This CDR3 spans 14 amino acids. Trimming shortened V by 4 bases and J by 5 bases, and 15 bases separated the two germline ends. Germline lookup yields CDR1 SGHRS and CDR2 YFSETQ. This CDR3 reads CASSPGRVETEAFF. Here the CDR3 DNA reads TGCGCCAGCAGCCCGGGACGGGTAGAGACTGAAGCTTTCTTT. Looking up the rest from reference TRBV5-1 and TRBJ1-1 gives the full variable domain: KAGVTQTPRYLIKTRGQQVTLSCSPISGHRSVSWYQQTPGQGLQFLFEYFSETQRNKGNFPGRFSGRQFSNSRSEMNVSTLELGDSALYLCASSPGRVETEAFFGQGTRLTVV.

V usage is TRBV19 and J usage is TRBJ2-5, with 8 bases identical to TRBD2. The ends lost 8 bases at V and 0 bases at J; junction bases unmatched: 2. Looked up from germline, CDR1 is LNHDA and CDR2 is SQIVND (reference sequence). CDR3 length equals 13 residues. The chain's CDR3 is CASGLANQETQYF. In DNA, the CDR3 is TGTGCCAGTGGACTAGCCAACCAAGAGACCCAGTACTTC.

The chain carries TRBV7-2 and TRBJ2-3; 10 bases match TRBD2. The V and J ends lost 7 bases and 8 bases, in that order; junction bases with no gene match: 6. Germline lookup yields CDR1 SGHTA and CDR2 FQGNSA. The CDR3 runs 13 residues. The CDR3, as DNA: TGTGCCAGCAACCTAGCGGGAGTCGGTACGCAGTATTTT. It specifies CASNLAGVGTQYF. Combining the CDR3 with reference TRBV7-2 and TRBJ2-3 gives the whole variable domain GAGVSQSPSNKVTEKGKDVELRCDPISGHTALYWYRQSLGQGLEFLIYFQGNSAPDKSGLPSDRFSAERTGGSVSTLTIQRTQQEDSAVYLCASNLAGVGTQYFGPGTRLTVL.

The V gene is TRBV19, the J gene TRBJ2-2; 15 bases fit TRBD2. This CDR3 region has 20 residues. Germline CDR1 is LNHDA and CDR2 is SQIVND (reference sequence). V lost 5 bases and J lost 1; bases outside the gene matches: 11. The CDR3 loop reads CASSWGRPGLAGGNTGELFF. In DNA, the CDR3 is TGTGCCAGTAGTTGGGGACGTCCGGGACTAGCGGGAGGGAACACCGGGGAGCTGTTTTTT.

The V call is TRBV4-2, the J call TRBJ1-4; D call uncertain. The CDR3 consists of 15 residues. Per the germline V gene, CDR1 is LGHNA and CDR2 is YNFKEQ. V was pared by 4 bases and J by 0 bases, with 9 bases between. CDR3 sequence reads: CASSPLATTNEKLFF. CDR3 nucleotides: TGTGCCAGCAGCCCCTTAGCTACAACTAATGAAAAACTGTTTTTT.

DNA of the CDR3: TGTGCCAGCAGACGTAGCGGGGGGCCCAGCACAGATACGCAGTATTTT. Amino acids: CASRRSGGPSTDTQYF. The chain recombines TRBV5-4 with TRBJ2-3; 10 nucleotides agree with TRBD2. With V trimmed by 5 bases and J by 0 bases, 6 bases remained unmatched. The CDR3 loop spans 16 amino acids. Germline lookup yields CDR1 SGHNT and CDR2 YYREEE (reference sequence).

The CDR3 protein is CSVGDGYTF. CDR3 nucleotides: TGCAGTGTAGGGGATGGCTACACCTTC. This sequence joins TRBV20-1 and TRBJ1-2; D perhaps matches TRBD1 (5 bases). Trimming shortened V by 7 bases and J by 6 bases, and 6 bases separated the two germline ends. CDR1 is DFQATT and CDR2 is SNEGSKA in the germline V gene (reference sequence). This CDR3 is built from 9 residues.

A single count supports this clone. The rearrangement uses TRBV6-5 and TRBJ1-6; D is possibly TRBD1 (6 bases). V lost 5 bases and J lost 8, with 13 bases in between. The CDR3 consists of 14 residues. Germline CDR1 MNHEY, CDR2 SVGAGI. DNA for the CDR3: TGTGCCAGCAGTCACCGGGACACCGATTCACCCCTCCACTTT. It yields the protein CASSHRDTDSPLHF.

This chain links TRBV4-2 with TRBJ1-5; a possible D gene is TRBD1 (6 bases). The CDR3 is 16 residues long. The germline V gene encodes CDR1 LGHNA and CDR2 YNFKEQ. V was trimmed by 5 bases and J by 7 bases, leaving 21 bases between them. CDR3 bases: TGTGCCAGCAGCGAGGGGTCCCGGGGGGCAGGACAGCCCCAGCATTTT. This translates into CASSEGSRGAGQPQHF.

CDR3 DNA: TGTGCCAGCAGCCAAGTCGACAGCAATGAGCAGTTCTTC. Translation: CASSQVDSNEQFF. This chain uses TRBV3-1 (or the pseudogene TRBV3-2) with TRBJ2-1; D is possibly TRBD1 (5 bases). V lost 1 base to trimming and J lost 6 bases, with 7 bases between them. Germline CDR1 is LGHDT and CDR2 is YNNKEL (reference sequence). The CDR3 extends over 13 amino acids.

A single count supports this clone. The chain couples TRBV5-1 to TRBJ1-2, with D uncertain. Trimming left V 4 bases short and J 5 bases short, with 18 bases between. Germline V gene lookup returns CDR1 SGHRS and CDR2 YFSETQ. This CDR3 has 15 amino acids. CDR3 loop: CASSMDGRIRYGYTF. CDR3 DNA sequence: TGCGCCAGCAGCATGGATGGCAGAATACGGTATGGCTACACCTTC.

The rearrangement links TRBV7-3 to TRBJ2-1, with 8 positions matching TRBD1. Trimming removed 2 bases from V and 5 bases from J; junction bases left unmatched: 5. Germline V gene lookup returns CDR1 SGHTA and CDR2 FQGTGA. This CDR3 contains 15 residues. The CDR3 loop reads CASSLARTGNNEQFF. CDR3 coding DNA: TGTGCCAGCAGCTTAGCCCGGACAGGGAACAATGAGCAGTTCTTC.

V gene TRBV15 combines with J gene TRBJ1-6; D gene ambiguous. From germline, CDR1 is LNHNV and CDR2 YYDKDF (reference sequence). The CDR3 length is 14 residues. V dropped 5 bases and J dropped 3 bases, with 8 bases sitting between them. CDR3 residues: CATSPNLYNSPLHF. CDR3 DNA sequence: TGTGCCACCAGCCCAAACCTCTATAATTCACCCCTCCACTTT.

This chain joins TRBV21-1 and TRBJ2-7. TRBV21-1 constitutes a pseudogene. The CDR3 has 14 amino acids. The CDR3 region is CASSNPGLKSEQYF. The CDR3 nucleotides are TGTGCCAGCAGCAACCCCGGCTTAAAGAGCGAGCAGTACTTC.